This is a list of T cell receptor beta chains from one sample in a study of T cells in Graves' hyperthyroidism and ophthalmopathy. MiXCR was run by TCRdb on the multiplex PCR reads, yielding one entry per CDR3 protein. The sample has fewer than 350,000 distinct CDR3 sequences; 10% to 15% are singletons. Specimen: blood. Source of these receptors: a woman in her thirties with Graves' hyperthyroidism that later progressed to Graves' ophthalmopathy. The CDR3 runs from the conserved cysteine through the conserved F or W. The D gene is left open where the match is weak. Size values are once, few and many counts, or a class for expanded clones, and some rows have none.

v_call	j_call	clone_size	d_call	cdr3_nt	cdr3_aa
TRBV6-1	TRBJ2-5	many	.	TGTGCCAGCAGCAACTTATCAGGGCGCGAGACCCAGTACTTC	CASSNLSGRETQYF
TRBV5-8	TRBJ2-3	many	.	TGTGCCAGCAGCTTGGTCGTGAGCACAGATACGCAGTATTTT	CASSLVVSTDTQYF
TRBV4-2	TRBJ2-5	few	.	TGTGCCAGCAGCTTACTAGGGGGACAAGAGACCCAGTACTTC	CASSLLGGQETQYF
TRBV7-8	TRBJ2-1	many	TRBD2	TGTGCCAGCAGCTTAGAGACTAGCAGAAACAATGAGCAGTTCTTC	CASSLETSRNNEQFF
TRBV11-2	TRBJ2-3	many	.	TGTGCCAGCAGCCAGAAGGGGTCGGGAGCTTTCGCGCAGTATTTT	CASSQKGSGAFAQYF
TRBV5-1	TRBJ2-2	many	.	TGCGCCAGCAGCTTGGAGGCCAATACTAACACCGGGGAGCTGTTTTTT	CASSLEANTNTGELFF
TRBV28	TRBJ2-5	many	TRBD2	TGTGCCAGCAGCCTGGGACTAGACGGAGAGACCCAGTACTTC	CASSLGLDGETQYF
TRBV7-8	TRBJ2-7	many	.	TGTGCCAGCAGCAACGCCACCCCGACTAGTTATATTCCCTACGAGCAGTACTTC	CASSNATPTSYIPYEQYF
TRBV24-1	TRBJ2-2	.	TRBD2	TGTGCCACCGGACCGGGACGGGAGGCGGCCGGGGAGCTGTTTTTT	CATGPGREAAGELFF
TRBV7-9	TRBJ1-1	few	.	TGTGCCAGCAGTTCCATCCACCCGACAGATAACACTGAAGCTTTCTTT	CASSSIHPTDNTEAFF
TRBV20-1	TRBJ1-6	few	.	TGCAGTGCTAGAGACACAGGGTGGAATTCACCCCTCCACTTT	CSARDTGWNSPLHF
TRBV7-2	TRBJ1-4	many	.	TGTGCCAGCAGCTTAGGGGTCTCGAGGGTGGAAAAACTGTTTTTT	CASSLGVSRVEKLFF
TRBV7-2	TRBJ1-1	many	.	TGTGCCAGCAGCCGCCGGGACTCCCCGAGGGGAACTGAAGCTTTCTTT	CASSRRDSPRGTEAFF
TRBV6-2/TRBV6-3	TRBJ1-5	many	.	TGTGCCACCCAGACAGGTTCTCAGCCCCAGCATTTT	CATQTGSQPQHF
TRBV25-1	TRBJ2-7	.	.	TGTGCCAGCAGTCTTAAATTGGACTACGAGCAGTACTTC	CASSLKLDYEQYF
TRBV12-3/TRBV12-4	TRBJ2-7	many	TRBD2	TGTGCCAGCAGGAGGACTAGCGGATACGAGCAGTACTTC	CASRRTSGYEQYF
TRBV28	TRBJ2-7	many	.	TGTGCCAGCAGTTTAACTGGGCTCGCGTACGAGCAGTACTTC	CASSLTGLAYEQYF
TRBV18	TRBJ2-1	.	.	TGTGCCAGCTCACAACCGGGGCTCGGCGGGAATGAGCAGTTCTTC	CASSQPGLGGNEQFF
TRBV4-1	TRBJ1-1	.	TRBD1	TGCGCCAGCAGCCAAGGACAGGGGGGTACTGAAGCTTTCTTT	CASSQGQGGTEAFF
TRBV4-3	TRBJ2-1	few	TRBD2	TGCGCCAGCAGCCAAGATTTTGGCGGGAGCTCGGAGCAGTTCTTC	CASSQDFGGSSEQFF
TRBV6-2/TRBV6-3	TRBJ2-1	many	.	TGTGCCAGCAGGCCTGGGGGGGGCCCACCGGATGAGCAGTTCTTC	CASRPGGGPPDEQFF
TRBV30	TRBJ1-5	many	TRBD1	TGTGCCTGGGCTACAGGGGAGAGACAGCCCCAGCATTTT	CAWATGERQPQHF
TRBV20-1	TRBJ2-7	few	.	TGCAGTGCTAGGCATCCGGGGACCCCCTACGAGCAGTACTTC	CSARHPGTPYEQYF
TRBV6-2/TRBV6-3	TRBJ2-3	many	TRBD2	TGTGCCAGCGCGATCTTGGGAGGGCCTTTGGGCACAGATACGCAGTATTTT	CASAILGGPLGTDTQYF
TRBV18	TRBJ2-1	many	.	TGTGCCAGCTCACCCCAAGTCCCTGGGAAGTACAATGAGCAGTTCTTC	CASSPQVPGKYNEQFF
TRBV5-1	TRBJ2-1	few	TRBD1	TGCGCCAGCAGCTTGTGGACAGGGGGCGCCTACAATGAGCAGTTCTTC	CASSLWTGGAYNEQFF
TRBV6-1	TRBJ1-1	few	TRBD1	TGTGCCAGCACGACAGGGGGCTCTTCAAGGCCTGAAGCTTTCTTT	CASTTGGSSRPEAFF
TRBV27	TRBJ2-1	many	.	TGTGCCAGCAGTTCCGTGGACACCTACAATGAGCAGTTCTTC	CASSSVDTYNEQFF
TRBV4-2	TRBJ2-3	.	TRBD2	TGTGCCAGCAGCCAAGATTTAGCGGGCGCGATTACTCAGTATTTT	CASSQDLAGAITQYF
TRBV7-2	TRBJ2-3	.	TRBD2	TGTGCCAGCGGAAGACTAGCGGGGGGCCCAGATACGCAGTATTTT	CASGRLAGGPDTQYF
TRBV27	TRBJ2-7	many	TRBD2	TGTGCCAGCAGCCCGGGACTAGCGGGAGTCGAGCAGTACTTC	CASSPGLAGVEQYF
TRBV6-1	TRBJ1-2	many	.	TGTGCCAGCAGTCGGTCCATTAACTATGGCTACACCTTC	CASSRSINYGYTF
TRBV28	TRBJ2-6	many	.	TGTGCCAGCAGGTCGGCAGGGGCGGTCTCTGGGGCCAACGTCCTGACTTTC	CASRSAGAVSGANVLTF
TRBV12-3/TRBV12-4	TRBJ2-5	many	.	TGTGCCACGCGGGGTGGGGCACGGGAGACCCAGTACTTC	CATRGGARETQYF
TRBV5-1	TRBJ2-5	few	TRBD2	TGCGCCAGCAGCTTGACTAGCGGGAGTCCAGAGACCCAGTACTTC	CASSLTSGSPETQYF
TRBV12-3/TRBV12-4	TRBJ2-7	many	.	TGTGCCAGCAGCGGGGACATCACCTACGAGCAGTACTTC	CASSGDITYEQYF